This TCR beta chain was sequenced for a study of blood T cell repertoires in COVID-19 (dated by TCRdb to about 2020). Broadly, across the study: Samples covering the acute and convalescent phases of COVID-19 were provided by collaborators in the United States, Italy and Spain. The prospective study material was composed of cDNA or gDNA derived from T cells, B-cell-depleted T cells, or PBMCs. Deeply sampled blood TCRbeta repertoires from subjects exposed to, actively infected with, or recovered from COVID-19 were included in the dataset. The repertoires were released in a freely available public database intended as a resource for research on the immune response to SARS-CoV-2. The samples were drawn from two sources: the first 160 participants of the ongoing ImmuneRACE study, and 1,254 subjects contributed by 6 global collaborators. Sample metadata almost always included a de-identified subject ID, COVID-19 status, age in years and sex. Where HLA class I and class II types were available, the types were taken from metadata supplied by the sample provider, not from assay-based typing. The research as a whole found: How much clinical and demographic metadata was included differed by source and by participant, and the metadata was provided uncurated.

With regard to this clone: The antigen it binds to is not known. The input lacks base qualities; no much larger clone sits a single base away.

Participants in the prospective study were aged roughly 18 to 100 years, lived in some 24 United States geographic areas, and enrolled through a virtual design. To assign participants to cohorts, the prospective study relied on clinical history that participants themselves reported in a screening survey and a study questionnaire. Recovered participants in ImmuneRACE Cohort 3 were defined by two consecutive negative NP/OP PCR tests, clearance by a healthcare professional, or resolution of symptoms. In the prospective study, mobile phlebotomists collected whole blood, serum and a nasopharyngeal or oropharyngeal swab from each participant. Prospective study participants could optionally give additional blood draws and questionnaires over a roughly 2-month period. Blood samples from the prospective study were shipped frozen or at room temperature prior to DNA extraction. At the junction V is shortened by 3 bases and J by 9 bases; bases outside the gene matches: 11. For CDR1 and CDR2, the germline V gene lists ENHRY and SYGVKD. Counted from cysteine to phenylalanine, this CDR3 has 15 amino acids. The CDR3 DNA has 45 bases and is translated from base 1.

TCRbeta CDR3 regions were amplified from genomic DNA by means of the immunoSEQ Assay, a bias-controlled multiplex PCR. In the authors' own workflow: Nucleated cell counts per sample were estimated from amplification of reference gene primers within the assay. Sequence reads were collapsed and filtered to measure the absolute abundance of every unique TCRbeta CDR3 rearrangement. For each sample, productive Simpson clonality was calculated by taking the square root of Simpson's diversity index across productive rearrangements. The table comes from immuneACCESS by way of TCRdb, which keeps in-frame sequences with V and J called. Part of the clones is missing from these tables; in studies checked, under half for an unresolved V gene and the rest for unknown reasons. The V and J calls and clone size are taken from that table; D and trimming were inferred from the DNA. The sample table contains approximately 230,000 clones; only one count was recorded for under 90% of them. The ten largest clones take up around 1.8% of the sample.

The sequence derives from a middle-aged man who had recovered from COVID-19. This sequence uses TRBV10-3 and TRBJ2-1; 7 central nucleotides agree with TRBD2. The specimen was PBMCs or T cells enriched from blood (not recorded which). The DNA sequence is given as TGTGCCATCAGTGAAATGAGACTAGCAAGAACTGAGCAGTTCTTC. This codes for CAISEMRLARTEQFF.